This T cell receptor beta chain was sequenced for a study of early T cells in non-severe SARS-CoV-2 infection. The wider study: Chains from this unsorted whole-blood bulk RNA could not be paired.

Study findings and constraints: The VDJdb matching leaned toward anti-spike CD8 responses and overlooked private and CD4 specificities.

A note on this clonotype: The target antigen is unknown.

Attachment of unique molecular identifiers to individual cDNA molecules was performed. Each CDR3 protein gets one entry after TCRdb re-called the 5' RACE reads with MiXCR. The sample records 55,000 to 75,000 distinct CDR3 sequences, roughly a tenth being singletons. Germline V gene lookup returns CDR1 LGHNA and CDR2 YNFKEQ. The CDR3 is 14 amino acids. The junction had 2 bases not matched to a gene; V was cut back by 3 bases and J by 3 bases. This chain uses TRBV4-2 with TRBJ2-5; 9 positions agree with TRBD1. The sequenced material came from whole blood. The receptor comes from an adult who was a healthcare worker with PCR-confirmed SARS-CoV-2 infection or an uninfected control (not recorded which). CDR3 in amino acids: CASSHTGGEETQYF. The DNA for the CDR3 is TGTGCCAGCAGCCATACAGGGGGCGAAGAGACCCAGTACTTC.